One and the same sample provided the 2 T cell receptor beta chains below, sequenced in a study of Tregs in tolerant kidney transplant recipients. TCRdb keeps only in-frame clones here, not all; method: immunoSEQ multiplex PCR. This sample has some 110,000 clones, with approximately 90% found just once. Sequenced input: CD4+ T cells from blood. Receptors were obtained from a human donor in good health.

J is TRBJ1-4 and V is TRBV6-1; 9 bases are a match to TRBD1. The CDR3 sequence is 15 residues long. Per germline, CDR1 MNHNS and CDR2 SASEGT. With 5 bases clipped from V and 4 bases from J, the junction kept 5 bases outside the gene matches. The CDR3 region has the DNA TGTGCCAGCAGTATCCGGACAGGGGATAATGAAAAACTGTTTTTT. Translated: CASSIRTGDNEKLFF.

V gene TRBV6-6 combines with J gene TRBJ1-1; 7 positions agree with TRBD1. Germline V lookup: CDR1 MNHNY, CDR2 SVGAGI (reference sequence). The CDR3 consists of 15 residues. The V gene end was trimmed by 5 bases and the J gene end by 1 base; junction bases not matched to a gene: 7. CDR3 loop: CASSKPGQKNTEAFF. The CDR3 DNA sequence: TGTGCCAGCAGTAAGCCGGGACAGAAGAACACTGAAGCTTTCTTT.